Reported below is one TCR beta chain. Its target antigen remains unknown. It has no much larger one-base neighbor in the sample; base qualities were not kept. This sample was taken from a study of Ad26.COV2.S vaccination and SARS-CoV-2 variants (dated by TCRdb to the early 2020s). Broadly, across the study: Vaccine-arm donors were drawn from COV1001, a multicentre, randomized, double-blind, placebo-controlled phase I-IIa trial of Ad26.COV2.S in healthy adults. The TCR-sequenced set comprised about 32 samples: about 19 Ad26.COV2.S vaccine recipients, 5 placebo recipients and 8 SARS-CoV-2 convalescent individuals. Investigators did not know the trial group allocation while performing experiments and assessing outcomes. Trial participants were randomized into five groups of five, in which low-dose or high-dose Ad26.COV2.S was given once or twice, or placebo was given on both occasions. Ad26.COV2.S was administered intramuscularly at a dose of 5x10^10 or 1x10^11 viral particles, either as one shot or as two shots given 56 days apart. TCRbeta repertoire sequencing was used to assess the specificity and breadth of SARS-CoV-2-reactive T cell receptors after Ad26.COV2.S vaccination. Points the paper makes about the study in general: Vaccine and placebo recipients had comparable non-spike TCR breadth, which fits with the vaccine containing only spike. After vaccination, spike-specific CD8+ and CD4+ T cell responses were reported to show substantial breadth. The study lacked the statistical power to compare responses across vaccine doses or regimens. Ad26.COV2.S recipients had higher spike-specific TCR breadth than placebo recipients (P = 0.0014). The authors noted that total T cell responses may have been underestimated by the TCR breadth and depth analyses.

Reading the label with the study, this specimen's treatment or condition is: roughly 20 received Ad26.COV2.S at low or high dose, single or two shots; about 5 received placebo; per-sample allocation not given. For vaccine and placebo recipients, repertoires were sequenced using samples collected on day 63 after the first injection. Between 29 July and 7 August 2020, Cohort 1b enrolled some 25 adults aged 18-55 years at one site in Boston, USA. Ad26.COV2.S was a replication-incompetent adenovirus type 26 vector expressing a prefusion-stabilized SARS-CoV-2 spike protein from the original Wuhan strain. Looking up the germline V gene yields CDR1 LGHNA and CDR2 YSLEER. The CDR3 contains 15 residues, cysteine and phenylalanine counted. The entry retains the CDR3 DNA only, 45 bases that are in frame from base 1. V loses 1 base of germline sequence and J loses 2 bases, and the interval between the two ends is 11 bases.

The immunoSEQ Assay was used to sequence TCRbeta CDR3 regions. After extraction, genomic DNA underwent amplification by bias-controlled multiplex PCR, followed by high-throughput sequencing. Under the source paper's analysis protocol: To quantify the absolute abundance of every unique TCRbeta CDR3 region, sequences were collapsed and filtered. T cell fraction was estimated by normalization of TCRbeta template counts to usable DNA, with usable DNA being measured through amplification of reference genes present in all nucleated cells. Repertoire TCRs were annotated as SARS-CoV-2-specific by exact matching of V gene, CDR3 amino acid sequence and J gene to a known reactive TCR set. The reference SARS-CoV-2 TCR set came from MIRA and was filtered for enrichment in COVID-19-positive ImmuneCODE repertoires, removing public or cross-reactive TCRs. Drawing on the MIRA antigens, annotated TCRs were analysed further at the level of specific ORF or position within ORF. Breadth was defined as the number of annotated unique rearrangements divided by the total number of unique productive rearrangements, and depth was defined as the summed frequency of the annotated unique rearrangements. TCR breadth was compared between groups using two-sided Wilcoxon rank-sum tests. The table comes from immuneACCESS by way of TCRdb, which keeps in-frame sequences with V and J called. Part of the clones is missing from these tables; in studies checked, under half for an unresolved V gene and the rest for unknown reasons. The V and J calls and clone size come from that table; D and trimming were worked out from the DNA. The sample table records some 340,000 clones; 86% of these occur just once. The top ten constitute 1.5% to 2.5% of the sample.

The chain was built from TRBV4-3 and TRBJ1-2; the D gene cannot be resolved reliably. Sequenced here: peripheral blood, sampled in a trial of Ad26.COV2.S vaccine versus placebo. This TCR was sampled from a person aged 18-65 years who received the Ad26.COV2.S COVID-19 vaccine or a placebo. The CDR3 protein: CASSQVGGTNYGYTF. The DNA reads TGCGCCAGCAGCCAAGTCGGTGGTACCAACTATGGCTACACCTTC.